This T cell receptor beta chain was identified during a study of early T cells in non-severe SARS-CoV-2 infection. In the study overall: Sequencing input comprised bulk RNA from unsorted whole blood; chain pairing was not available.

This clonotype has ten or more counts. Antigen: not known. Unique molecular identifiers (one per individual cDNA molecule) were attached. One entry per CDR3 protein results from TCRdb running MiXCR on the 5' RACE reads. The top ten hold roughly 6.5% of the sample, which has tens of thousands of distinct CDR3 sequences, approximately 5.4% seen once. Study results and limitations: Matching against VDJdb likely underestimated virus-specific expansions, favoring anti-spike CD8.

The CDR3 has 17 amino acids. Germline values: CDR1 SGHNT, CDR2 YYREEE (reference sequence). The ends were cut back, 0 bases at V and 1 base at J, with 16 bases in the middle. The V call is TRBV5-4, the J call TRBJ2-5, with no clear D. This clonotype was obtained from an adult who was a healthcare worker with PCR-confirmed SARS-CoV-2 infection or an uninfected control (not recorded which). The sample taken for sequencing was whole blood. The CDR3 sequence is CASSLVASWGAQETQYF. In DNA form, the CDR3 reads TGTGCCAGCAGCTTGGTCGCGTCATGGGGTGCCCAAGAGACCCAGTACTTC. Supplemented by reference TRBV5-4 and TRBJ2-5, the full variable domain reads ETGVTQSPTHLIKTRGQQVTLRCSSQSGHNTVSWYQQALGQGPQFIFQYYREEENGRGNFPPRFSGLQFPNYSSELNVNALELDDSALYLCASSLVASWGAQETQYFGPGTRLLVL.